This T cell receptor (beta chain) was captured in a study of T cells in Graves' hyperthyroidism and ophthalmopathy. The CDR3 has 13 amino acids. Germline loops: CDR1 SGHAT, CDR2 FQDESV (reference sequence). The study's findings and limits: Model output signaled ophthalmopathy a median 6.5 months ahead of onset. The majority of expanded thyroid clonotypes above 0.001 also appeared in blood.

PBMCs were obtained from about 10 ml fresh peripheral blood. The table lists this clonotype with a few counts. No antigen is known for it. This may be a read error: a much more frequent sequence differs by one nucleotide. Amplification targeted TCR beta CDR3 regions from RNA transcripts. TCR CDR3 underwent first-round RT-PCR with the HTBI primer set. TCRdb redid the calling of the multiplex PCR reads with MiXCR, one entry per CDR3 protein. Among 450,000 to 650,000 distinct CDR3 sequences listed, 14% were seen once. The source is a woman aged 18-29 years with Graves' ophthalmopathy. The chain links TRBV11-1 to TRBJ2-1; D is perhaps TRBD2 (5 bases). Sequencing was done on a sample of blood. CDR3 in DNA: TGTGCCGGCAGCTTTGGGAGCGCGCTTGAGCAGTTCTTC. This codes for CAGSFGSALEQFF.